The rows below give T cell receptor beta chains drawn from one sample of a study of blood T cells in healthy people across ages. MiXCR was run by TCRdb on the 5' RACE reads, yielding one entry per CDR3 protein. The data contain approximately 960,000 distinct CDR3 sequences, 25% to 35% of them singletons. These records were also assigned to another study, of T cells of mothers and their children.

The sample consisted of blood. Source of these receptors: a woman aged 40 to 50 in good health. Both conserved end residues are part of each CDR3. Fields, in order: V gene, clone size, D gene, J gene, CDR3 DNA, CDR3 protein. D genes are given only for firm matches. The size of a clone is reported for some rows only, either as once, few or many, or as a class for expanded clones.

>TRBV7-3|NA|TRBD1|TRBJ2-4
TGTGCCAGCAGCTTAGGACAGGGGGCGCGGAACATTCAGTACTTC
CASSLGQGARNIQYF
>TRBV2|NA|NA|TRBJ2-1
TGTGCCAGCACTACCCTTCCGTCAGACAGCTCCTACAATGAGCAGTTCTTC
CASTTLPSDSSYNEQFF
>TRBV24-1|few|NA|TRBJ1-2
TGTGCCACCAGTGATACGGTCTATGGCTGCACCTTC
CATSDTVYGCTF
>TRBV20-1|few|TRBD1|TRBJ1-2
TGCAGTGCTACCGGGACAGGGGGCAAGAATGGCTACACCTTC
CSATGTGGKNGYTF
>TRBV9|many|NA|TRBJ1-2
TGTGCCAGCAGCGTAGGACTGACAGTGGAATATGGCTACACCTTC
CASSVGLTVEYGYTF
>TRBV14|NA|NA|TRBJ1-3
TGTGCCAGCAGCCAAGATAGGATTACTGGAAACACCATATATTTT
CASSQDRITGNTIYF
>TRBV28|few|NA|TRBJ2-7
TGTGCCAGTTTGGCCTTCCCTTCGGGCGGCGAGCAGTACTTC
CASLAFPSGGEQYF
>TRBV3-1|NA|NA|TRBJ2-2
TGTGCCAGCGGTCGGAGATCGAACACCGGGGAGCTGTTTTTT
CASGRRSNTGELFF
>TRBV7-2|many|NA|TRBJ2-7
TGTGCCAGCAGTACCGGGGGACCCTACGAGCAGTACTTC
CASSTGGPYEQYF
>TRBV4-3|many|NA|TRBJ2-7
TGCGCCAGCAGCCCAGAAGTAAGGGAACGGGAGCAGTACTTC
CASSPEVREREQYF
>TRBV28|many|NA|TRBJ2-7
TGTGCCAGCAGTCTGACAGGAGACTCCTACGAGCAGTACTTC
CASSLTGDSYEQYF
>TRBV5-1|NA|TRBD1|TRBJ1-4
TGCGCCAGCAGCTTGGATTCAGGGGGTGGTGAAAAACTGTTTTTT
CASSLDSGGGEKLFF
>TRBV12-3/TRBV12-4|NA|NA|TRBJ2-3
TGTGCCAGCACAATGAGGGCGGATACGCAGTATTTT
CASTMRADTQYF
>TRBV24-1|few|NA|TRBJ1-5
TGTGCCACCGGGAGGGGGGATCAGCCCCAGCATTTT
CATGRGDQPQHF
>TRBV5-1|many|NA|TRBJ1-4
TGCGCCAGCGGACTACAGGGAACTAATGAAAAACTGTTTTTT
CASGLQGTNEKLFF
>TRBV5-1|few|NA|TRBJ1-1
TGCGCCAGCAGCTTATGGGGTACGGACACTGAAGCTTTCTTT
CASSLWGTDTEAFF
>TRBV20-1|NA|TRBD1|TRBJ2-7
TGCAGTACAGGGGGTCAGACCTACGAGCAGTACTTC
CSTGGQTYEQYF
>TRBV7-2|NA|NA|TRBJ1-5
TGTGCCAGCAGCTCCCAGAGGGGCAATCAGCCCCAGCATTTT
CASSSQRGNQPQHF
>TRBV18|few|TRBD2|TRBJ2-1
TGTGCCAGCTCACCCCAGCGGGGGGACGATGAGCAGTTCTTC
CASSPQRGDDEQFF
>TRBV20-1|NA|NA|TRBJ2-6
TGCAGTGCTAGATCCCCGGGAACGGCGCCCAACGTCCTGACTTTC
CSARSPGTAPNVLTF
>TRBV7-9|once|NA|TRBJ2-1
TGTGCCAGCAGCCCGAAGTATGAGCGGTTCTTC
CASSPKYERFF
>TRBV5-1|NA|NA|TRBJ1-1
TGCGCCAGCAGCCTAAGTTACACAGGGAACACTGAAGCTTTCTTT
CASSLSYTGNTEAFF
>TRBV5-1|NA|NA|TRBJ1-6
TGCGCCAGCAGCCTTACAGGGCCTGTAGGTTCACCCCTCCACTTT
CASSLTGPVGSPLHF
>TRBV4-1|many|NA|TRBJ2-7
TGCGCCAGCAGCCAAGACAGTCAGAACGAGCAGTACTTC
CASSQDSQNEQYF
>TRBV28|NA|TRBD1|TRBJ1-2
TGTGCCAGCAGTTCCGACAGGGAGGTGGATGGCTACACCTTC
CASSSDREVDGYTF
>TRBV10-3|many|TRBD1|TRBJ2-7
TGTGCCATCAGTGAGTCGGGACAGGGAAGCTCCTACGAGCAGTACTTC
CAISESGQGSSYEQYF
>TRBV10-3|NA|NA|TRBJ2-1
TGTGCCATCAGTGAATCCCCGGGCCATAACAATGAGCAGTTCTTC
CAISESPGHNNEQFF
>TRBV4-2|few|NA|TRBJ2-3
TGTGCCAGCAGCCAAGAGGTCCGAGGGGATACGCAGTATTTT
CASSQEVRGDTQYF
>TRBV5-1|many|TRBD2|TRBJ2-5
TGCGCCAGCAGCTTTACCTCCGGGACTAGCGCGTCGGAGACCCAGTACTTC
CASSFTSGTSASETQYF
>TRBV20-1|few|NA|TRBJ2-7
TGCAGTGCTAGAGCTCGGGTGGCCACTTCCTACGAGCAGTACTTC
CSARARVATSYEQYF
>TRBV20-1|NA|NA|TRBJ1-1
TGCAGTGCTAGCTCCCCAACCGGAACTGAAGCTTTCTTT
CSASSPTGTEAFF
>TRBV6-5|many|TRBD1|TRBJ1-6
TGTGCCAGCAGGGGACAGGGGAATTCACCCCTCCACTTT
CASRGQGNSPLHF
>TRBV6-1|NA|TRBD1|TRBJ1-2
TGTGCCAGCAGTACGCGGACAGGACGCCCGAATAACTATGGCTACACCTTC
CASSTRTGRPNNYGYTF
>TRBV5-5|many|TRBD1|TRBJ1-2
TGTGCCAGCAGCCCAAGGGACAGGGGATATGGCTACACCTTC
CASSPRDRGYGYTF
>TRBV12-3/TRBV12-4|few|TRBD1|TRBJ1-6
TGTGCCAGCAGTTTTCAAGGACAGGGGCTTGAACCCCTCCACTTT
CASSFQGQGLEPLHF